Below, 11 T cell receptor beta chains from the same sample are listed, as sequenced in a study of T cells in Graves' hyperthyroidism and ophthalmopathy. TCR beta CDR3 regions were amplified from RNA transcripts. The primer set for the first-round RT-PCR of the TCR CDR3 was HTBI. Using its own MiXCR run on the multiplex PCR reads, TCRdb lists one record per CDR3 protein. This table has more than 500,000 distinct CDR3 sequences, roughly 46% appearing once. Sequencing was carried out using peripheral blood or thyroid tissue (not recorded which). Receptor source: an adult woman with Graves' disease, either hyperthyroidism or ophthalmopathy (not recorded which).

This clonotype has more than one count but fewer than ten. The chain employs TRBV6-1 and TRBJ1-5; TRBD1 is a possible D gene (6 bases). Trimming left V 3 bases short and J 1 base short, with 13 bases between. CDR3 length: 16 residues. Germline V gene sequence: CDR1 MNHNS, CDR2 SASEGT. CDR3 DNA sequence: TGTGCCAGCAGTGATGGGACACCGTGGAGCAATCAGCCCCAGCATTTT. The encoded protein is CASSDGTPWSNQPQHF.

This clonotype was observed many times. The chain links TRBV14 to TRBJ1-6; D gene ambiguous. CDR1 and CDR2 from the germline V gene are SGHDN and FVKESK. The CDR3 consists of 13 residues. V was cut by 2 bases and J by 8 bases, with 7 bases left in between. CDR3 in DNA: TGTGCCAGCAGCCAACGGGATTATTCACCCCTCCACTTT. Translation: CASSQRDYSPLHF.

Ten or more counts support this clonotype. The genes are TRBV9 and TRBJ1-1; no clear D. This CDR3 spans 14 amino acids. Germline CDR1 is SGDLS and CDR2 is YYNGEE. V lost 4 bases and J 1 base, leaving 11 bases between the germline ends. Here the CDR3 reads CASSFGSSNTEAFF. The CDR3 DNA follows: TGTGCCAGCAGCTTCGGGTCATCGAACACTGAAGCTTTCTTT.

This chain uses TRBV25-1 with TRBJ2-2, with a possible D match to TRBD1 (6 bases). Germline values: CDR1 MGHDK, CDR2 SYGVNS. This CDR3 spans 14 amino acids. The V and J ends lost 8 bases and 7 bases respectively, with 17 bases between them. The CDR3 DNA reads TGTGCCAGCTTCCTTGGGGGCTCCGGCGGGGAGCTGTTTTTT. Translating it yields CASFLGGSGGELFF.

The sample holds many counts of this clonotype. This chain connects TRBV29-1 to TRBJ1-1, with D possibly TRBD1 on 6 matching bases. The CDR3 contains 13 residues. V was clipped by 3 bases and J by 5 bases, with 13 bases between them. Germline CDR1 reads SQVTM; CDR2 reads ANQGSEA. This CDR3 reads CSVDVWQGTEAFF. CDR3 in DNA: TGCAGCGTTGACGTTTGGCAGGGGACTGAAGCTTTCTTT. The variable domain in full, completed from reference TRBV29-1 and TRBJ1-1, reads SAVISQKPSRDICQRGTSLTIQCQVDSQVTMMFWYRQQPGQSLTLIATANQGSEATYESGFVIDKFPISRPNLTFSTLTVSNMSPEDSSIYLCSVDVWQGTEAFFGQGTRLTVV.

This clonotype showed up just a few times. It may be a read error: a sequence one base away is much more abundant. The V call is TRBV20-1, the J call TRBJ1-3; weak D call: TRBD1 (6 bases). In germline, CDR1 is DFQATT, CDR2 SNEGSKA (reference sequence). Trimming cost V 3 bases and J 2 bases, with 11 bases left between them. This CDR3 spans 14 amino acids. CDR3 amino acids: CSASSGGPGNTIYF. In DNA, the CDR3 is TGCAGTGCTAGTAGCGGGGGCCCTGGAAACACCATATATTTT.

This clonotype was counted at least ten times. This chain links TRBV29-1 with TRBJ1-1; D ambiguous. Per germline, CDR1 SQVTM and CDR2 ANQGSEA. The CDR3 totals 12 residues. V lost 6 bases to trimming and J lost 0 bases, with 8 bases between them. CDR3 protein: CSVQLMNTEAFF. Written as DNA, the CDR3 is TGCAGCGTACAACTAATGAACACTGAAGCTTTCTTT.

The chain carries TRBV4-2 and TRBJ2-3, with 8 positions matching TRBD2. The length of the CDR3 is 17 residues. Germline CDR1 LGHNA, CDR2 YNFKEQ. The J segment lost 2 bases and the V segment lost 0 bases, leaving 7 bases of the junction unmatched. The CDR3 region is CASSQEVGLADTDTQYF. CDR3 DNA sequence: TGTGCCAGCAGCCAAGAGGTCGGACTAGCAGACACAGATACGCAGTATTTT.

This clonotype was detected many times. The rearrangement uses TRBV5-1 and TRBJ1-4, with D unresolved. CDR3 length: 15 amino acids. The germline V gene encodes CDR1 SGHRS and CDR2 YFSETQ. V lost 5 bases, J lost 0 bases, and 11 bases lay in between. CDR3 DNA sequence: TGCGCCAGCAGTCCCGGGTCCTCAACTAATGAAAAACTGTTTTTT. Encoded protein: CASSPGSSTNEKLFF.

In this sample, this clonotype turned up many times. This sequence joins TRBV19 and TRBJ1-5, with 8 bases that match TRBD1. The CDR3 extends over 17 amino acids. V trimming: 8 bases; J trimming: 0 bases; junction bases outside the gene matches: 12. Per germline, CDR1 LNHDA and CDR2 SQIVND (reference sequence). Here the CDR3 reads CASWGFRDRYSNQPQHF. DNA of the CDR3: TGTGCCAGTTGGGGATTCCGGGACAGGTATAGCAATCAGCCCCAGCATTTT. The full variable domain, its missing parts supplied by reference TRBV19 and TRBJ1-5, is DGGITQSPKYLFRKEGQNVTLSCEQNLNHDAMYWYRQDPGQGLRLIYYSQIVNDFQKGDIAEGYSVSREKKESFPLTVTSAQKNPTAFYLCASWGFRDRYSNQPQHFGDGTRLSIL.

This clonotype was detected a few times. V is TRBV28 and J is TRBJ1-4; D is ambiguous. CDR3 length: 15 residues. Trimming cost V 7 bases and J 1 base, with 13 bases left between them. Germline V gives CDR1 MDHEN, CDR2 SYDVKM. The CDR3 DNA follows: TGTGCCAGCACCGCTTGGAGTTTAACTAATGAAAAACTGTTTTTT. Translated, it gives CASTAWSLTNEKLFF.